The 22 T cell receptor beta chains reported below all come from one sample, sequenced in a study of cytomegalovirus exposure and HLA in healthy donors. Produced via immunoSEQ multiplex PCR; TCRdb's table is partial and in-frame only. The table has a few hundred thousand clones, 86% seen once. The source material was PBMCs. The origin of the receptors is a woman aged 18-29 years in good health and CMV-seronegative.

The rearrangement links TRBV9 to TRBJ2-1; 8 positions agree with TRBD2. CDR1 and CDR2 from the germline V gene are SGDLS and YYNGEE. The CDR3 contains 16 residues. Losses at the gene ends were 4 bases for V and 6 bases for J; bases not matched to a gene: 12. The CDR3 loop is CASSILSGSVFNEQFF. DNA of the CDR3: TGTGCCAGCAGCATACTGAGCGGGAGCGTTTTCAATGAGCAGTTCTTC.

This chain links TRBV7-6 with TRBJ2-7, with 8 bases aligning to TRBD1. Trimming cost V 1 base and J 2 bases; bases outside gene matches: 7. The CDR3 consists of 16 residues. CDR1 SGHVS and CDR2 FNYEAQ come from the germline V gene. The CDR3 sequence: CASSLEDREIPYEQYF. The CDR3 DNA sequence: TGTGCCAGCAGCTTAGAGGACAGGGAGATCCCCTACGAGCAGTACTTC.

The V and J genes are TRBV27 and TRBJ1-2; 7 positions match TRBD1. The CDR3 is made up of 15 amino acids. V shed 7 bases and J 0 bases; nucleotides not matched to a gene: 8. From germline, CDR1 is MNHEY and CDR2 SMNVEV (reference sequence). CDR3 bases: TGTGCCAGCACCCCCTTGGGACAGTCTAACTATGGCTACACCTTC. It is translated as CASTPLGQSNYGYTF.

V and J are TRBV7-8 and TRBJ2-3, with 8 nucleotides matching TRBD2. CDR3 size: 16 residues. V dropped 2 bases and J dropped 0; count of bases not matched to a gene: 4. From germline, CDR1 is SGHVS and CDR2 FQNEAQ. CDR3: CASSLWAGGSTDTQYF. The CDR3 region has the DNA TGTGCCAGCAGCTTATGGGCGGGGGGTAGCACAGATACGCAGTATTTT.

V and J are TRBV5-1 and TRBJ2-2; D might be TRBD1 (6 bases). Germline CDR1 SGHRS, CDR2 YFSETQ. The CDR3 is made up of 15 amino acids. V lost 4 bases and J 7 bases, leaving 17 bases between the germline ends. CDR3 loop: CASSLTGTRSGELFF. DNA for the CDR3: TGCGCCAGCAGCCTTACCGGGACACGAAGCGGGGAGCTGTTTTTT.

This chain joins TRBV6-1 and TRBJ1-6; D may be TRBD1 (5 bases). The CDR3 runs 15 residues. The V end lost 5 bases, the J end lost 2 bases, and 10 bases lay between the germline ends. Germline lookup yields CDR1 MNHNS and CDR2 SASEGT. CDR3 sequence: CASSLGVTYNSPLHF. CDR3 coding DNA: TGTGCCAGCAGTCTAGGGGTTACCTATAATTCACCCCTCCACTTT.

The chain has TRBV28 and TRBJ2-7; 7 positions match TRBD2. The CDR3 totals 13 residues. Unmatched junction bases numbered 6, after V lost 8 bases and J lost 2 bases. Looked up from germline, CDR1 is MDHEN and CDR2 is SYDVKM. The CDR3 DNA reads TGTGCCAGCTCCCGGGACTACACCTACGAGCAGTACTTC. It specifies CASSRDYTYEQYF.

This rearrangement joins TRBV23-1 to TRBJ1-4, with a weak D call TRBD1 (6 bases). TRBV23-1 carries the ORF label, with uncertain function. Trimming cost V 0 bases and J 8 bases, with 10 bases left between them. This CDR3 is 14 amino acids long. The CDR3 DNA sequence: TGCGCCAGCAGTCAATCCCAGGGGTTAGAAAAACTGTTTTTT. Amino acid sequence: CASSQSQGLEKLFF.

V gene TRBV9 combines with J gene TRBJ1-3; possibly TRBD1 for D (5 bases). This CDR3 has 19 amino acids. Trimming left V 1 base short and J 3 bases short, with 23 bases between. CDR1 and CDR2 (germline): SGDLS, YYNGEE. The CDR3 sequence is CASSVSVTGWGSRGNTIYF. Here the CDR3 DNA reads TGTGCCAGCAGCGTATCAGTAACAGGCTGGGGCTCTCGTGGAAACACCATATATTTT.

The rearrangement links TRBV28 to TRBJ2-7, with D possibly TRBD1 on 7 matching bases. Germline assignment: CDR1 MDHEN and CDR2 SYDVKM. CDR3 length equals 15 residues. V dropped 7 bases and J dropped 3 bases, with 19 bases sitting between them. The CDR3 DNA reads TGTGCCAGCAACGGAGGGGACAGCTTGGGCTACGAGCAGTACTTC. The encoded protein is CASNGGDSLGYEQYF.

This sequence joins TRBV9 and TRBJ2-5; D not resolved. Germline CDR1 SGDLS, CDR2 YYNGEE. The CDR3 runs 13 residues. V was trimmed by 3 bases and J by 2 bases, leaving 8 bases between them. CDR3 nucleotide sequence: TGTGCCAGCAGCGCCTATCTGCAAGAGACCCAGTACTTC. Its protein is CASSAYLQETQYF.

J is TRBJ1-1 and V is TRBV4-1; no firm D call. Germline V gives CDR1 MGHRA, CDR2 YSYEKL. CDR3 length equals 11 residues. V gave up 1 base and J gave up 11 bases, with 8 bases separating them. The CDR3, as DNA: TGCGCCAGCAGCCAAGGAGGTGGCGCTTTCTTT. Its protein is CASSQGGGAFF.

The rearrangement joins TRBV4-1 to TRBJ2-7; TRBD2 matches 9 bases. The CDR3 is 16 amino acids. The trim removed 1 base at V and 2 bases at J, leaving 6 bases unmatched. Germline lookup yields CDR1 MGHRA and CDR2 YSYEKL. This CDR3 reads CASSQAYSGRAYEQYF. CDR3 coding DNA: TGCGCCAGCAGCCAAGCTTATAGCGGGAGAGCCTACGAGCAGTACTTC.

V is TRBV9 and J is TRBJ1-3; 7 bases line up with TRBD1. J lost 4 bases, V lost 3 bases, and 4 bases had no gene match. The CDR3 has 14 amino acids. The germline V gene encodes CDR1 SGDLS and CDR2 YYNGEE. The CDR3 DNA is TGTGCCAGCAGCGGCCGGGACAGAGGAAACACCATATATTTT. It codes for CASSGRDRGNTIYF.

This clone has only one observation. Here the CDR3 DNA reads TGCAGTTTTGGAAGGGGGCAACAACCTTACGAGCAGTACTTC. It encodes CSFGRGQQPYEQYF. The chain couples TRBV29-1 to TRBJ2-7; TRBD1 agrees at 7 bases. The CDR3 contains 14 residues. Germline lookup yields CDR1 SQVTM and CDR2 ANQGSEA.

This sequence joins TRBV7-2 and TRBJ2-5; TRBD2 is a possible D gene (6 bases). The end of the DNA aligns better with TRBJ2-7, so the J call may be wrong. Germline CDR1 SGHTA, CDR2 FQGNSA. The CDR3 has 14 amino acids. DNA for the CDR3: TGTGCCAGCAGCTTAGCTCGGCGGGAAGGCGAGCAGTACTTC. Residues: CASSLARREGEQYF.

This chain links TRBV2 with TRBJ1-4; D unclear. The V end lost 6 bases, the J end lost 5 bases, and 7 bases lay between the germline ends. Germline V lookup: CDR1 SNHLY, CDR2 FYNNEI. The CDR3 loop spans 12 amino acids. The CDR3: CASRDFNEKLFF. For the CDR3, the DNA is TGTGCCAGCAGGGACTTCAATGAAAAACTGTTTTTT.

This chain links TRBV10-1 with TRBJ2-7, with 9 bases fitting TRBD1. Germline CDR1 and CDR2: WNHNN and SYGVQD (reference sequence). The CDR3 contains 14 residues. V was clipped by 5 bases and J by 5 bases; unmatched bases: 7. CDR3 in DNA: TGCGCCAGCAGTCTCGGACAGGGGAAGCACGAGCAGTACTTC. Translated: CASSLGQGKHEQYF.

Here the CDR3 DNA reads TGTGCCTGGAGGGAAGGACTAGCGGGAGGGGAGCAGTACTTC. Protein: CAWREGLAGGEQYF. The rearrangement joins TRBV30 to TRBJ2-7, with 15 bases matching TRBD2. The ends lost 3 bases at V and 7 bases at J; junction bases unmatched: 4. CDR3 length: 14 residues. Germline V CDR1 and CDR2: GTSNPN, SVGIG (reference sequence).

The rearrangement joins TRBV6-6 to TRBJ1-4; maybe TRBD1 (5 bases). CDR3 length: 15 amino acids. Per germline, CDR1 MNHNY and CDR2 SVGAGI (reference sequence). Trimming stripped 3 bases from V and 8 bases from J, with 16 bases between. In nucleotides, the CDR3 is TGTGCCAGCAGTTATTCCCGGGACTTAGGGGAAAAACTGTTTTTT. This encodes CASSYSRDLGEKLFF.

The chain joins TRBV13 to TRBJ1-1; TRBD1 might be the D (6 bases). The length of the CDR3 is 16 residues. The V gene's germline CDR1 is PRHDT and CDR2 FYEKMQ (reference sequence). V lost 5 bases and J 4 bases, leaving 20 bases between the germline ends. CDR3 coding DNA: TGTGCCAGCAGCGAAAGCACAGGGAAAGGGGGCACTGAAGCTTTCTTT. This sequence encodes CASSESTGKGGTEAFF. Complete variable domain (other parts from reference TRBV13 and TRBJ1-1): AAGVIQSPRHLIKEKRETATLKCYPIPRHDTVYWYQQGPGQDPQFLISFYEKMQSDKGSIPDRFSAQQFSDYHSELNMSSLELGDSALYFCASSESTGKGGTEAFFGQGTRLTVV.

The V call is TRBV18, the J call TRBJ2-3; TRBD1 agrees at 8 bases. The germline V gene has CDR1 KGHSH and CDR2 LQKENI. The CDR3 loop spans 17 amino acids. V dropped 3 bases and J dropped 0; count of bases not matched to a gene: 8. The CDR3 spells CASSPLDGQGSTDTQYF. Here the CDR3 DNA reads TGTGCCAGCTCACCCCTCGACGGACAGGGAAGCACAGATACGCAGTATTTT.